This T cell receptor (beta chain) was identified in a study of blood T cell repertoires in COVID-19. Across the study: Acute and convalescent COVID-19 specimens originated in the United States, Italy and Spain.

Germline V lookup: CDR1 MNHEY, CDR2 SMNVEV (reference sequence). The CDR3 contains 15 residues. V was pared by 7 bases and J by 4 bases, with 9 bases of the junction left unmatched. The method was immunoSEQ multiplex PCR; TCRdb's version includes in-frame clones alone and lacks a portion of them. Among some 250,000 clones listed, around 86% were seen once. Sequences were obtained from peripheral blood. The genes are TRBV27 and TRBJ2-1; 8 bases map to TRBD2. This clonotype originated in a woman aged 25 to 45 who had recovered from COVID-19. CDR3 residues: CASTLGTSGYNEQFF. As DNA, the CDR3 is TGTGCCAGCACCTTGGGAACTAGCGGTTACAATGAGCAGTTCTTC.